The present T cell receptor beta chain was sequenced within a study of blood T cell repertoires in COVID-19. As for the study in general: Material from acute and convalescent COVID-19 was sourced from the United States, Italy and Spain. T cells, B-cell-depleted T cells, or PBMCs provided the cDNA or gDNA that served as material.

The CDR3 sequence is 15 residues long. Germline-derived CDR1 and CDR2 are MGHRA and YSYEKL. V gave up 3 bases and J gave up 7 bases; unmatched junction bases: 9. Original analysis: Quantification of nucleated cells was approximated via reference gene primer amplification. TCRdb's copy holds only in-frame clones and misses some; the assay was immunoSEQ multiplex PCR. V, J and clone size are those of that table, while D and trimming were read from the DNA. The repertoire holds 75,000 or so clones, with approximately 84% as singletons. The genes are TRBV4-1 and TRBJ1-5; 7 bases fit TRBD1. Sequencing was done on a sample of peripheral blood. The sequence was collected from a man between 60 and 70 years old with active or convalescent COVID-19. The CDR3 loop reads CASSQVTGVGQPQHF. The CDR3 coding sequence is TGCGCCAGCAGCCAGGTTACAGGGGTAGGGCAGCCCCAGCATTTT.